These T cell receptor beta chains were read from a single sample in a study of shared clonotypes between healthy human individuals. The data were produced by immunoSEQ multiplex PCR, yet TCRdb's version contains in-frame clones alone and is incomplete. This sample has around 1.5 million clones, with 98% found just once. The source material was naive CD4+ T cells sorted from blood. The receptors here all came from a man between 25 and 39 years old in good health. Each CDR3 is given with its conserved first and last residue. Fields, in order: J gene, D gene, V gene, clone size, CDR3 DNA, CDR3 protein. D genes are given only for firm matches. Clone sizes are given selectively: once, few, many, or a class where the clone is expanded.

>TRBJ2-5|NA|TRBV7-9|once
TGTGCCAGCAGCCCTTGGGACTTGGGGGAGACCCAGTACTTC
CASSPWDLGETQYF
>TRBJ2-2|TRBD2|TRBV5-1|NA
TGCGCCACCAGGGGACTAGCGGGAGTCAACACCGGGGAGCTGTTTTTT
CATRGLAGVNTGELFF
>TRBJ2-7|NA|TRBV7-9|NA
TGTGCCAGCAGCCAAATCTACGAGCAGTACTTC
CASSQIYEQYF
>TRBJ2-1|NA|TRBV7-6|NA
TGTGCCAGCAGCCAAGTTGAGCGTAATGAGCAGTTCTTC
CASSQVERNEQFF
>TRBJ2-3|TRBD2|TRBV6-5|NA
TGTGCCAGCAGCCTAGCGGGAGGGCCTACAGATACGCAGTATTTT
CASSLAGGPTDTQYF
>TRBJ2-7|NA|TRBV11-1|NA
TGTGCCAGCAGCTTATCTTTGGCCAGGAACTACGAGCAGTACTTC
CASSLSLARNYEQYF
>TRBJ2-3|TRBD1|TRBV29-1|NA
TGCAGCGTTGCAGGGACAGGGAGCACAGATACGCAGTATTTT
CSVAGTGSTDTQYF
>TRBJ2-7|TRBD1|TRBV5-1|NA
TGCGCCAGCAGCTTAGAGGGGGCGAAGGAGCAGTACTTC
CASSLEGAKEQYF
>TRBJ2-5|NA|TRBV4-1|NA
TGCGCCAGCAGCCAAGTATTAATGAGCGAGACCCAGTACTTC
CASSQVLMSETQYF
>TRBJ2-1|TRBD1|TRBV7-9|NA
TGTGCCAGCAGCTTAGCTCCGGGACAGGGCTCGAATGAGCAGTTCTTC
CASSLAPGQGSNEQFF
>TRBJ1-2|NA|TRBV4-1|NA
TGCGCCAGCAGCCCCTCAGGGTCCCAAAACTATGGCTACACCTTC
CASSPSGSQNYGYTF
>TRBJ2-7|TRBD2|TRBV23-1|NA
TGCGCCAGCAGTCAACCAGGGTCTGGGCTAGCGGGAGTTCGGCCCTACGAGCAGTACTTC
CASSQPGSGLAGVRPYEQYF
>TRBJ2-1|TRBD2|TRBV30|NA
TGTGCCTGGAGTGTCGGGCTAGCGGGTTACAATGAGCAGTTCTTC
CAWSVGLAGYNEQFF
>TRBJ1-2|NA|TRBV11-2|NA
TGTGCCAGCAGCCTACTTGGGAGCACGGGGGCCTATGGCTACACCTTC
CASSLLGSTGAYGYTF
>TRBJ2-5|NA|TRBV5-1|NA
TGCGCCAGCGGGCTTCTAGGGCAAGAGACCCAGTACTTC
CASGLLGQETQYF
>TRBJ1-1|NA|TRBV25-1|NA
TGTGCCAGCAGGCCCCTGGGGGCAGTGAACACTGAAGCTTTCTTT
CASRPLGAVNTEAFF
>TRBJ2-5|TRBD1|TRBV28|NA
TGTGCCAGCAGGGCGGACAGGGTGGTAAAGACCCAGTACTTC
CASRADRVVKTQYF
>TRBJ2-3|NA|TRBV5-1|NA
TGCGCCAGCAGCTTGGCGGGCCAGGGGAGCACAGATACGCAGTATTTT
CASSLAGQGSTDTQYF
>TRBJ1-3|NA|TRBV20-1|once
TGCAGTGCAGGAGTTAGGCACACCATATATTTT
CSAGVRHTIYF
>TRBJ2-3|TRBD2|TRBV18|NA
TGTGCCAGCTCACCCGTGGGGCTAGCGGGAGTTTCAGATACGCAGTATTTT
CASSPVGLAGVSDTQYF
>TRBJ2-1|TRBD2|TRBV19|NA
TGTGCCAGTAGTATCTTGACGGGAGGTATGGAGCAGTTCTTC
CASSILTGGMEQFF